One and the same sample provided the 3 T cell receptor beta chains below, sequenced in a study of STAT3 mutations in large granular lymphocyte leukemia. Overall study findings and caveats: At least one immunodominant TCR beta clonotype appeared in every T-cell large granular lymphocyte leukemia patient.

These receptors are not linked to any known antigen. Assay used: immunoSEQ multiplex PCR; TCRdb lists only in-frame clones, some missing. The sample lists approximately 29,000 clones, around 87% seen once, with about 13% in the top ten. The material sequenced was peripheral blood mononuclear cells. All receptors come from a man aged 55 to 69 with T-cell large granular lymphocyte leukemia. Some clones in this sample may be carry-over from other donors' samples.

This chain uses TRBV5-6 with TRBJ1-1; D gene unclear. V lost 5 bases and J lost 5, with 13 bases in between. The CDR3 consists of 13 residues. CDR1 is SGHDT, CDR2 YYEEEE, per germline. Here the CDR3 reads CASRTPDRTEAFF. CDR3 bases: TGTGCCAGCAGGACCCCAGACCGAACTGAAGCTTTCTTT. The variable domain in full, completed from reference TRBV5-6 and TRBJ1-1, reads DAGVTQSPTHLIKTRGQQVTLRCSPKSGHDTVSWYQQALGQGPQFIFQYYEEEERQRGNFPDRFSGHQFPNYSSELNVNALLLGDSALYLCASRTPDRTEAFFGQGTRLTVV.

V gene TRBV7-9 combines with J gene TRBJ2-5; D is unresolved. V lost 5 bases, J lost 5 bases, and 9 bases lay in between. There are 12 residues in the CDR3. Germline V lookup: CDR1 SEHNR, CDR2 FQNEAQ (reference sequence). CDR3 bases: TGTGCCAGCAGCCTCACACTGGAGACCCAGTACTTC. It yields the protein CASSLTLETQYF.

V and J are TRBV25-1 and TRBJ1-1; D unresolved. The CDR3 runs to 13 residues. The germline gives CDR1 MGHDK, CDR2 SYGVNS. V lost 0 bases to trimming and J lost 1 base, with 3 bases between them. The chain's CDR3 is CASSEYKNTEAFF. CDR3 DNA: TGTGCCAGCAGTGAATATAAGAACACTGAAGCTTTCTTT.